This passage covers 8 T cell receptor beta chains from one sample sequenced in a study of control samples from healthy donors and cancer patients. Sequencing was performed with immunoSEQ multiplex PCR; in TCRdb, only in-frame clones are kept and a portion is missing. This table has roughly 160,000 clones, approximately 96% appearing once. The sequenced sample consisted of blood. These receptors came from a woman aged 25-40 years in good health.

V is TRBV28 and J is TRBJ1-1; TRBD1 might be the D (5 bases). This CDR3 is 14 amino acids long. Germline CDR1 MDHEN, CDR2 SYDVKM. Trimming took off 6 bases at V and 3 bases at J, with 14 bases between the two ends. CDR3 in amino acids: CASSLGVYDTEAFF. CDR3 DNA: TGTGCCAGCAGCCTAGGGGTTTACGACACTGAAGCTTTCTTT.

The V gene is TRBV3-1 (or the pseudogene TRBV3-2), the J gene TRBJ2-2, with 7 bases fitting TRBD1. V gave up 6 bases and J gave up 7 bases; unmatched junction bases: 11. This CDR3 spans 15 amino acids. Germline CDR1 is LGHDT and CDR2 is YNNKEL (reference sequence). The CDR3 protein is CASSRRRGPDGELFF. CDR3 bases: TGTGCCAGCAGTCGAAGAAGGGGGCCGGACGGGGAGCTGTTTTTT.

This chain links TRBV4-1 with TRBJ2-7, with D possibly matching TRBD2 (5 bases). The CDR3 sequence is 15 residues long. Germline CDR1 and CDR2: MGHRA and YSYEKL. V lost 4 bases and J lost 3, with 16 bases in between. The CDR3 bases are TGCGCCAGCAGCCCCAAGACGGGAACGAACTACGAGCAGTACTTC. Protein: CASSPKTGTNYEQYF.

The chain combines TRBV4-1 with TRBJ2-3; TRBD2 matches 10 bases. Germline assignment: CDR1 MGHRA and CDR2 YSYEKL. CDR3 length: 17 amino acids. Unmatched junction bases numbered 5, after V lost 0 bases and J lost 2 bases. The CDR3 region is CASSQEASGRFTDTQYF. The CDR3 DNA sequence: TGCGCCAGCAGCCAAGAGGCTAGCGGGAGATTCACAGATACGCAGTATTTT.

The chain has TRBV11-2 and TRBJ2-5; TRBD2 agrees at 7 bases. Looked up from germline, CDR1 is SGHAT and CDR2 is FQNNGV. V dropped 5 bases and J dropped 0; count of bases not matched to a gene: 9. There are 16 residues in the CDR3. CDR3 coding DNA: TGTGCCAGCAGCCCCAAGACTAGCTTGTACCAAGAGACCCAGTACTTC. Residues: CASSPKTSLYQETQYF. The full variable domain, its missing parts supplied by reference TRBV11-2 and TRBJ2-5, is EAGVAQSPRYKIIEKRQSVAFWCNPISGHATLYWYQQILGQGPKLLIQFQNNGVVDDSQLPKDRFSAERLKGVDSTLKIQPAKLEDSAVYLCASSPKTSLYQETQYFGPGTRLLVL.

This sequence joins TRBV19 and TRBJ1-5; D unclear. Looked up from germline, CDR1 is LNHDA and CDR2 is SQIVND (reference sequence). The CDR3 is made up of 13 amino acids. Trimming stripped 7 bases from V and 7 bases from J, with 14 bases between. CDR3 in amino acids: CASKEGGWQPQHF. Written as DNA, the CDR3 is TGTGCCAGTAAAGAGGGCGGATGGCAGCCCCAGCATTTT.

This chain connects TRBV2 to TRBJ2-1; the match to TRBD1 covers 10 bases. With V trimmed by 5 bases and J by 4 bases, 5 bases remained unmatched. There are 15 residues in the CDR3. Germline V gene sequence: CDR1 SNHLY, CDR2 FYNNEI. CDR3: CASSRQGANYNEQFF. CDR3 nucleotides: TGTGCCAGCAGTCGACAGGGGGCGAATTACAATGAGCAGTTCTTC.

The CDR3 sequence: CASREGQLMNTEAFF. CDR3 coding DNA: TGTGCCAGTAGGGAGGGACAGCTAATGAACACTGAAGCTTTCTTT. The chain employs TRBV19 and TRBJ1-1, with 7 bases that match TRBD1. The CDR3 runs 15 residues. Germline V gene lookup returns CDR1 LNHDA and CDR2 SQIVND (reference sequence). J lost 0 bases, V lost 6 bases, and 7 bases had no gene match.